What follows are 14 T cell receptor beta chains derived from one specimen sequenced in a study of human T cells and chemical hapten exposure. TCRdb re-analysed the RACE reads in MiXCR, keeping a single row per CDR3 protein. The data hold 35,000 to 45,000 distinct CDR3 sequences, with about 9.8% observed a single time. Time point indicated: patch test 2, 6 weeks after DPC sensitization. Stated treatment: therapeutic diphenylcyclopropenone sensitization with weekly scalp DPC. The material sequenced was whole blood, taken in connection with sensitization to the hapten diphenylcyclopropenone (DPC). The receptors derive from a woman between 35 and 50 years old with alopecia areata. Some clones in this sample may be carry-over from other donors' samples.

The V call is TRBV29-1, the J call TRBJ1-1; TRBD1 might be the D (5 bases). The CDR3 contains 14 residues. From germline, CDR1 is SQVTM and CDR2 ANQGSEA. V lost 4 bases and J 4 bases, leaving 16 bases between the germline ends. The CDR3 region has the DNA TGCAGCGTTGGGCCCCAGGGAGGGAGCACTGAAGCTTTCTTT. Its protein is CSVGPQGGSTEAFF.

Many counts were recorded for this clonotype. The gene calls are TRBV9 and TRBJ1-2; D unresolved. CDR3 length equals 13 residues. Per the germline V gene, CDR1 is SGDLS and CDR2 is YYNGEE. Trimming stripped 0 bases from V and 1 base from J, with 4 bases between. The CDR3 DNA follows: TGTGCCAGCAGCGTAGGGAATAACTATGGCTACACCTTC. Amino acids: CASSVGNNYGYTF.

This clonotype came up many times. V is TRBV11-2 and J is TRBJ1-4; D is unclear. The germline gives CDR1 SGHAT, CDR2 FQNNGV. CDR3 size: 13 residues. Deletions cut 0 bases from V and 8 bases from J, with 7 bases between. The chain's CDR3 is CASSLEGGEKLFF. The CDR3 bases are TGTGCCAGCAGCTTAGAAGGAGGGGAAAAACTGTTTTTT.

This clonotype occurred a few times. The rearrangement joins TRBV11-2 to TRBJ1-1; D unresolved. Germline CDR1 reads SGHAT; CDR2 reads FQNNGV. The CDR3 has 16 amino acids. Trimming cost V 2 bases and J 3 bases, with 16 bases left between them. The CDR3: CASSLIQAPRHTEAFF. DNA of the CDR3: TGTGCCAGCAGCTTAATCCAGGCCCCCAGGCACACTGAAGCTTTCTTT.

This clonotype has just a few counts. The chain links TRBV28 to TRBJ2-7; 9 positions agree with TRBD1. The CDR3 sequence is 14 residues long. The ends lost 6 bases at V and 2 bases at J; junction bases unmatched: 5. Germline assignment: CDR1 MDHEN and CDR2 SYDVKM. The CDR3 region has the DNA TGTGCCAGCAGAGGACAGGGGACCACCTACGAGCAGTACTTC. Translated: CASRGQGTTYEQYF. The variable domain in full, completed from reference TRBV28 and TRBJ2-7, reads DVKVTQSSRYLVKRTGEKVFLECVQDMDHENMFWYRQDPGLGLRLIYFSYDVKMKEKGDIPEGYSVSREKKERFSLILESASTNQTSMYLCASRGQGTTYEQYFGPGTRLTVT.

A few counts support this clonotype. This chain connects TRBV12-3 or TRBV12-4 to TRBJ2-1, with 8 positions matching TRBD2. The CDR3 consists of 15 residues. With 6 bases clipped from V and 3 bases from J, the junction kept 7 bases outside the gene matches. The CDR3 nucleotides are TGTGCCAGCAGATTCGGGGGGGTTCTCTACAATGAGCAGTTCTTC. It encodes CASRFGGVLYNEQFF.

This clonotype was found many times. The chain's CDR3 is CASSQTGTGGDGYTF. As DNA, the CDR3 is TGTGCCAGCAGCCAAACCGGGACAGGGGGCGATGGCTACACCTTC. This rearrangement joins TRBV4-2 to TRBJ1-2; TRBD1 agrees at 12 bases. The CDR3 is made up of 15 amino acids. CDR1 is LGHNA, CDR2 YNFKEQ, per germline. Unmatched junction bases numbered 4, after V lost 2 bases and J lost 6 bases.

This clonotype was found many times. This chain uses TRBV5-6 with TRBJ2-3; 8 nucleotides line up with TRBD1. In germline, CDR1 is SGHDT, CDR2 YYEEEE. The V segment lost 3 bases and the J segment 3 bases; nucleotides outside the gene matches: 12. This CDR3 spans 17 amino acids. CDR3 sequence (DNA): TGTGCCAGCAGCTCTGACAGGGGCTTCCCGACAACAGATACGCAGTATTTT. Amino acid sequence: CASSSDRGFPTTDTQYF.

This clonotype was observed a handful of times. The chain employs TRBV28 and TRBJ2-7; tentatively, D is TRBD1 (6 bases). The CDR3 sequence is 15 residues long. The V gene's germline CDR1 is MDHEN and CDR2 SYDVKM. V was cut by 4 bases and J by 2 bases, with 15 bases left in between. The CDR3 loop is CASSWTAKQPYEQYF. The CDR3, as DNA: TGTGCCAGCAGTTGGACAGCTAAGCAGCCCTACGAGCAGTACTTC.

This clonotype was observed many times. This CDR3 is CASSPLGNAAGGYTF. In DNA, the CDR3 is TGCGCCAGCAGCCCCCTGGGGAACGCGGCGGGGGGCTACACCTTC. The gene calls are TRBV5-1 and TRBJ1-2; D unresolved. This CDR3 has 15 residues. Germline loops: CDR1 SGHRS, CDR2 YFSETQ. Trimming removed 4 bases at V and 8 bases at J, with 21 bases between.

This clonotype came up many times. V usage is TRBV6-2 or TRBV6-3 and J usage is TRBJ2-2; D assignment may be TRBD1 or TRBD2 (5 bases each). The CDR3 consists of 13 residues. V was shortened by 6 bases and J by 7 bases, with 12 bases between the two germline ends. Germline V lookup: CDR1 MNHEY, CDR2 SVGEGT. This CDR3 is CASRPPRGGELFF. The CDR3 DNA is TGTGCCAGCAGGCCTCCGAGGGGCGGGGAGCTGTTTTTT.

This clonotype appeared many times. The chain links TRBV7-8 to TRBJ1-3, with a possible D match to TRBD1 (5 bases). The ends were cut back, 5 bases at V and 0 bases at J, with 14 bases in the middle. This CDR3 has 16 residues. CDR1 and CDR2 (germline): SGHVS, FQNEAQ. The CDR3 protein is CASSAPGRISGNTIYF. The CDR3 DNA follows: TGTGCCAGCAGCGCACCGGGACGGATCTCTGGAAACACCATATATTTT.

This clonotype was picked up many times. The chain couples TRBV5-6 to TRBJ2-3, with a possible D match to TRBD1 (6 bases). Between the trimmed V and J ends, which lost 7 bases and 2 bases, there was a span of 14 bases. The CDR3 covers 14 residues. Germline V gene data show CDR1 as SGHDT and CDR2 as YYEEEE. The CDR3 DNA sequence: TGTGCCAGCGGAGTTGACAGGATCACAGATACGCAGTATTTT. It encodes CASGVDRITDTQYF.

This clonotype has ten or more counts. This CDR3 is CASSQEQGTGPEAFF. CDR3 nucleotide sequence: TGTGCCAGCAGCCAAGAGCAGGGGACGGGTCCGGAAGCTTTCTTT. The rearrangement joins TRBV4-2 to TRBJ1-1, with D perhaps TRBD1 (6 bases). This CDR3 is 15 amino acids long. Germline CDR1 reads LGHNA; CDR2 reads YNFKEQ. V was clipped by 0 bases and J by 8 bases, with 16 bases between them.